A selection of T cell receptor beta chains follows, all from one sample in a study of T cells in Graves' hyperthyroidism and ophthalmopathy. TCRdb used MiXCR to reprocess the multiplex PCR reads, holding one entry per CDR3 protein. The data show a few hundred thousand distinct CDR3 sequences, with about 20% seen just once and about a quarter held by the top ten. What was sequenced was blood. The receptors derive from a young man with Graves' hyperthyroidism. CDR3s include the opening cysteine and the closing phenylalanine or tryptophan. Fields, in order: clone size, V gene, J gene, D gene, CDR3 DNA, CDR3 protein. The D gene is left open where the match is weak. Expanded clones get a size class; other rows say once, few or many, or leave the size out.

>many|TRBV4-1|TRBJ2-2|TRBD1
TGCGCCAGCAGCGAAGACCCGGACAGGGCGAACACCGGGGAGCTGTTTTTT
CASSEDPDRANTGELFF
>many|TRBV6-5|TRBJ1-1|-
TGTGCCAGCAGTTCAGGGGCGTTGAGAGGGACTGAAGCTTTCTTT
CASSSGALRGTEAFF
>many|TRBV27|TRBJ2-2|TRBD1
TGTGCCAGCAGTTTCTCTTGGACAGGGGAAGGCGGGGAGCTGTTTTTT
CASSFSWTGEGGELFF
>many|TRBV6-5|TRBJ2-7|TRBD1
TGTGCCAGCAGTTACAGTCGGACAGGCTACGAGCAGTACTTC
CASSYSRTGYEQYF
>few|TRBV29-1|TRBJ2-7|-
TGCAGCGTCCTGGGGGCAGGGTGGCCCTACGAGCAGTACTTC
CSVLGAGWPYEQYF
>-|TRBV24-1|TRBJ1-2|-
TGTGCCACCAGTGACCCGTTACAGGGAGACTATGGCTACACCTTC
CATSDPLQGDYGYTF
>many|TRBV10-3|TRBJ1-3|TRBD1
TGTGCGATCAGAGGGACAGGAAGCTCTGGAAACACCATATATTTT
CAIRGTGSSGNTIYF
>few|TRBV15|TRBJ2-7|TRBD2
TGTGCCACCAGCCTAGAGGGGAACAGTCCGGGACTAGCGGGAGCCTACGAGCAGTACTTC
CATSLEGNSPGLAGAYEQYF
>many|TRBV28|TRBJ1-3|-
TGTGCCAGCAGTTTGTCGGGGGGGAGAAACACCATATATTTT
CASSLSGGRNTIYF
>many|TRBV6-1|TRBJ1-2|-
TGTGCCAGCAAAGGGCCTGCTTATGGCTACACCTTC
CASKGPAYGYTF
>-|TRBV4-1|TRBJ1-5|-
TGCGCCAGCAACCAAGAACCCAGGGTAGGCAATCAGCCCCAGCATTTT
CASNQEPRVGNQPQHF
>many|TRBV5-1|TRBJ1-2|-
TGCGCCAGCCTCCCGTTGGGGGACTCTTCCTATGGCTACACCTTC
CASLPLGDSSYGYTF
>many|TRBV27|TRBJ2-7|TRBD2
TGTGCCAGCGGGGTAGCGGGAGGCCGGGTATACGAGCAGTACTTC
CASGVAGGRVYEQYF